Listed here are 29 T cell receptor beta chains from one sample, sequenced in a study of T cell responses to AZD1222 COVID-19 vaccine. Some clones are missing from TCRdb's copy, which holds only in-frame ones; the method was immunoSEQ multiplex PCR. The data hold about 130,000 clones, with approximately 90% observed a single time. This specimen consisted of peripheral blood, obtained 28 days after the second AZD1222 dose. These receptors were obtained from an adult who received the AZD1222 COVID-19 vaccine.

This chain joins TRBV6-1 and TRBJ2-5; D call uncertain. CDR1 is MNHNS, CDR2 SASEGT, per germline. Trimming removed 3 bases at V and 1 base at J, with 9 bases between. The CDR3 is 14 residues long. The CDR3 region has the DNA TGTGCCAGCAGTGATCAGAATATCCAAGAGACCCAGTACTTC. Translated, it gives CASSDQNIQETQYF.

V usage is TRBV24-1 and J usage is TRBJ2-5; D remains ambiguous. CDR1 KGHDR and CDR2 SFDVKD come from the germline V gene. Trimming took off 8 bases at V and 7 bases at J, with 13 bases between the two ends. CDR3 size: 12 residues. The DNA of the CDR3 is TGTGCCACCATGACGGATTTAGGGACCCAGTACTTC. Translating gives CATMTDLGTQYF.

CDR3 sequence: CASSLTASWDEKLFF. The CDR3 bases are TGTGCCAGCAGCTTAACGGCGTCTTGGGACGAAAAACTGTTTTTT. This chain connects TRBV11-2 to TRBJ1-4; a possible D gene is TRBD1 (5 bases). Germline V gives CDR1 SGHAT, CDR2 FQNNGV. With 2 bases removed from V and 8 bases from J, the gap between germline ends came to 15 bases. The CDR3 spans 15 residues.

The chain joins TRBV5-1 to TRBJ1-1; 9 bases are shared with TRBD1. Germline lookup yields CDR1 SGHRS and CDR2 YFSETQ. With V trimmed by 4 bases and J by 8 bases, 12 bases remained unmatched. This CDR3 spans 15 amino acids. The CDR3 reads CASSPSGQGMREAFF. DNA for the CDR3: TGCGCCAGCAGCCCTTCGGGACAGGGTATGAGGGAAGCTTTCTTT. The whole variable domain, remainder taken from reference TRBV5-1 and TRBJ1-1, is KAGVTQTPRYLIKTRGQQVTLSCSPISGHRSVSWYQQTPGQGLQFLFEYFSETQRNKGNFPGRFSGRQFSNSRSEMNVSTLELGDSALYLCASSPSGQGMREAFFGQGTRLTVV.

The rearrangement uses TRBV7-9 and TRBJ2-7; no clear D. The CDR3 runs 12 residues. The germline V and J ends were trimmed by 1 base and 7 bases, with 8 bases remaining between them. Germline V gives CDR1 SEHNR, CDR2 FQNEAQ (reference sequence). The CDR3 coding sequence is TGTGCCAGCAGCTTAGTATCGCGAGAGCAGTACTTC. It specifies CASSLVSREQYF.

The DNA of the CDR3 is TGCAGCGTTGTTGACACCACCCCGCCTAATAGGAGTGGCTACACCTTC. As protein: CSVVDTTPPNRSGYTF. V and J are TRBV29-1 and TRBJ1-2; D is unclear. Germline-derived CDR1 and CDR2 are SQVTM and ANQGSEA. The CDR3 has 16 residues. V lost 4 bases and J lost 7, with 25 bases in between. The whole variable domain, remainder taken from reference TRBV29-1 and TRBJ1-2, is SAVISQKPSRDICQRGTSLTIQCQVDSQVTMMFWYRQQPGQSLTLIATANQGSEATYESGFVIDKFPISRPNLTFSTLTVSNMSPEDSSIYLCSVVDTTPPNRSGYTFGSGTRLTVV.

The CDR3 DNA sequence: TGTGCCAGCAGCAGAGACCGGAGTGCAGCTTTCTTT. It specifies CASSRDRSAAFF. The chain links TRBV6-6 to TRBJ1-1, with no clear D. The CDR3 has 12 residues. Germline CDR1 is MNHNY and CDR2 is SVGAGI (reference sequence). Deletions cut 6 bases from V and 10 bases from J, with 15 bases between.

Here the CDR3 reads CATSPRRGTWTEAFF. The DNA of the CDR3 is TGTGCCACCAGCCCCCGACGAGGAACATGGACTGAAGCTTTCTTT. This chain uses TRBV15 with TRBJ1-1; D unresolved. The CDR3 runs 15 residues. The germline V gene has CDR1 LNHNV and CDR2 YYDKDF (reference sequence). V lost 5 bases, J lost 5 bases, and 18 bases lay in between.

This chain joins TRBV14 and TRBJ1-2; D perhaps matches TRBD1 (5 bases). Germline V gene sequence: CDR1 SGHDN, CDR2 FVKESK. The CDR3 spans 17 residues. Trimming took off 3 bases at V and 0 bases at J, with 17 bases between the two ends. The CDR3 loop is CASSQVPGRGSNYGYTF. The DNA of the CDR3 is TGTGCCAGCAGCCAGGTACCTGGCCGGGGGTCTAACTATGGCTACACCTTC.

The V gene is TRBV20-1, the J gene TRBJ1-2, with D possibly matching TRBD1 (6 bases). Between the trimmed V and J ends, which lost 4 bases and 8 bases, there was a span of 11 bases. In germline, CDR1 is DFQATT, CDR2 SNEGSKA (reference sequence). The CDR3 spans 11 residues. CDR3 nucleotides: TGCAGTGCTATGTACAGGGACGGCTACACCTTC. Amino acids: CSAMYRDGYTF.

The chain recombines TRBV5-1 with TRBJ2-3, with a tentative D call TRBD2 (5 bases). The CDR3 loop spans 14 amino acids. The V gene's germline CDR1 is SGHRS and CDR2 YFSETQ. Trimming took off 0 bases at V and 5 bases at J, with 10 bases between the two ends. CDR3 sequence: CASSLGGRKDTQYF. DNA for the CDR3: TGCGCCAGCAGCTTGGGAGGGCGAAAAGATACGCAGTATTTT.

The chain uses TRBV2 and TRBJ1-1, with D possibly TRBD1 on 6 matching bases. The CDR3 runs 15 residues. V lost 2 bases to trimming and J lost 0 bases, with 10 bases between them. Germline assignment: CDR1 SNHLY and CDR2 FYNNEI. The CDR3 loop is CASSEYGQMNTEAFF. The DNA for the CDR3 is TGTGCCAGCAGTGAATACGGACAGATGAACACTGAAGCTTTCTTT.

CDR3 nucleotides: TGTGCCAGCAGACGTACCCCGGGGATTGCTTTCTTT. Translated, it gives CASRRTPGIAFF. V gene TRBV28 combines with J gene TRBJ1-1; D is unresolved. Germline assignment: CDR1 MDHEN and CDR2 SYDVKM. The CDR3 spans 12 residues. Trimming removed 6 bases at V and 11 bases at J, with 16 bases between.

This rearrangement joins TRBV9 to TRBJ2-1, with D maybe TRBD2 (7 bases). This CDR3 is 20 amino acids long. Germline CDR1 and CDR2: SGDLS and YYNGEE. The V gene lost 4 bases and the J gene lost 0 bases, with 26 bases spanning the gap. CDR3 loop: CASSSPIGGAELHSYNEQFF. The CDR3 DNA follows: TGTGCCAGCAGCTCCCCAATTGGGGGGGCCGAACTCCACTCCTACAATGAGCAGTTCTTC.

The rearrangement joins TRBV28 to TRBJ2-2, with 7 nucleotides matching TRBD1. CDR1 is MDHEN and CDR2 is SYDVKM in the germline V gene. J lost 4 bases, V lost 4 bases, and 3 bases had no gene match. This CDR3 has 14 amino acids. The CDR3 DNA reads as TGTGCCAGCAGTTCCTCAGGGGGCACCGGGGAGCTGTTTTTT. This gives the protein CASSSSGGTGELFF.

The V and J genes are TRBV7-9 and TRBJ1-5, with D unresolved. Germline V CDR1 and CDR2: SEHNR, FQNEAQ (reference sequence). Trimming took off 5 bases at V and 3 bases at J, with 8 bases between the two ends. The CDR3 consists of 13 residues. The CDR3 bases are TGTGCCAGCAGCCTTGGGCACAATCAGCCCCAGCATTTT. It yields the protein CASSLGHNQPQHF.

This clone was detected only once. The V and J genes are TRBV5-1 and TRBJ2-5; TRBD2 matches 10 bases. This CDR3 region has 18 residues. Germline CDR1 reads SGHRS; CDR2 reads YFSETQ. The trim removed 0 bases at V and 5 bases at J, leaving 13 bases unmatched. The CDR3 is CASSLGRAGGPITETQYF. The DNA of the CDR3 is TGCGCCAGCAGCTTGGGCCGAGCGGGAGGGCCAATCACGGAGACCCAGTACTTC.

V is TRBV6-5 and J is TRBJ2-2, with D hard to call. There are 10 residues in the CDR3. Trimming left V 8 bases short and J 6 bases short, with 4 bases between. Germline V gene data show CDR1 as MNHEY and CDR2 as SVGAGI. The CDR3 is CASGAGELFF. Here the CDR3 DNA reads TGTGCCAGCGGGGCCGGGGAGCTGTTTTTT.

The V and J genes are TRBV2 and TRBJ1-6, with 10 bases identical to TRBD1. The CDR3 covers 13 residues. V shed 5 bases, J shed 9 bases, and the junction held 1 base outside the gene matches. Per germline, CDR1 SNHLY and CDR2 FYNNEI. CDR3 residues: CASSRTGGSPLHF. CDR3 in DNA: TGTGCCAGCAGTCGGACAGGGGGTTCACCCCTCCACTTT.

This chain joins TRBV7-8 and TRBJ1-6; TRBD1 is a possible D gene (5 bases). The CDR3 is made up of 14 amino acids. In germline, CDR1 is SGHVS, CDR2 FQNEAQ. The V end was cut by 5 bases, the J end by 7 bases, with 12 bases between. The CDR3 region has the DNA TGTGCCAGCAGCCCGCAGGGAAAGAATTCACCCCTCCACTTT. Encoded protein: CASSPQGKNSPLHF.

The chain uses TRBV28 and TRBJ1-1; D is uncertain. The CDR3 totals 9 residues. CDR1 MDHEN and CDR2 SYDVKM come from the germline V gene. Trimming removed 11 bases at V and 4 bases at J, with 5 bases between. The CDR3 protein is CAAGTEAFF. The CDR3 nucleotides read TGTGCCGCGGGCACTGAAGCTTTCTTT.

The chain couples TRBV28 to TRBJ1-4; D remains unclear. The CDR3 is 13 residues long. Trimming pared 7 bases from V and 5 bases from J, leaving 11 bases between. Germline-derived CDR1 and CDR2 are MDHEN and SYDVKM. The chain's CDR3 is CASTLGGNEKLFF. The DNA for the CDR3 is TGTGCCAGCACCCTTGGAGGGAATGAAAAACTGTTTTTT.

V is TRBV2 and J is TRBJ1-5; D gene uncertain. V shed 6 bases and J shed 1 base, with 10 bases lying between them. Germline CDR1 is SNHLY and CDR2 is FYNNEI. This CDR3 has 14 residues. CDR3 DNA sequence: TGTGCCAGCAGCGGACGGCCCAGCAATCAGCCCCAGCATTTT. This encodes CASSGRPSNQPQHF.

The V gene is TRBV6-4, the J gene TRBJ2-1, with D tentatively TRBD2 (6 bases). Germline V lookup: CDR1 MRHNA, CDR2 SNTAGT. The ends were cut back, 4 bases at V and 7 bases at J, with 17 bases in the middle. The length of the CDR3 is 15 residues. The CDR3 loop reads CASSGRRALNNEQFF. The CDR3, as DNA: TGTGCCAGCAGTGGCAGGAGGGCCTTGAATAATGAGCAGTTCTTC.

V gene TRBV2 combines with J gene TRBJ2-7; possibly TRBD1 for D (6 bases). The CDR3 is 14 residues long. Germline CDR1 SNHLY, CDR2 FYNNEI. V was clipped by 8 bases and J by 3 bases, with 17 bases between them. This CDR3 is CASRGPGVGYEQYF. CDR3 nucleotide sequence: TGTGCCAGCCGAGGCCCAGGGGTGGGCTACGAGCAGTACTTC.

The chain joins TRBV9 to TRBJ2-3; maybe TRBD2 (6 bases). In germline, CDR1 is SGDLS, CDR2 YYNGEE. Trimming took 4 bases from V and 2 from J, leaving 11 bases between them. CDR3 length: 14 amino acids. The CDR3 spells CASSSSVHTDTQYF. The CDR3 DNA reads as TGTGCCAGCAGCTCTAGCGTTCACACAGATACGCAGTATTTT.

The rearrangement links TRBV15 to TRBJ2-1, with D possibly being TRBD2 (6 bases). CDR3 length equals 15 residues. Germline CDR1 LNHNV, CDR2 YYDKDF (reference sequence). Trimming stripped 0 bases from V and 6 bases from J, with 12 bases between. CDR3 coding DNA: TGTGCCACCAGCAGAGATCTCACTAGCACCAATGAGCAGTTCTTC. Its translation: CATSRDLTSTNEQFF.

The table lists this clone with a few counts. The CDR3 region has the DNA TGTGCCTGGAACCTAGGGAATAGGGACGGTCAGCCCCAGCATTTT. Its translation: CAWNLGNRDGQPQHF. The chain employs TRBV30 and TRBJ1-5; D might be TRBD1 (5 bases). The CDR3 has 15 amino acids. The germline V gene encodes CDR1 GTSNPN and CDR2 SVGIG (reference sequence). Deletions cut 4 bases from V and 6 bases from J, with 19 bases between. Looking up the rest from reference TRBV30 and TRBJ1-5 gives the full variable domain: SQTIHQWPATLVQPVGSPLSLECTVEGTSNPNLYWYRQAAGRGLQLLFYSVGIGQISSEVPQNLSASRPQDRQFILSSKKLLLSDSGFYLCAWNLGNRDGQPQHFGDGTRLSIL.

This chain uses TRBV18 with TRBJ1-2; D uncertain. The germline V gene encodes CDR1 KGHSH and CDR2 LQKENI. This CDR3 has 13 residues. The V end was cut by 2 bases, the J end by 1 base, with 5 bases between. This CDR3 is CASSPDGNYGYTF. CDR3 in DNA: TGTGCCAGCTCACCAGACGGTAACTATGGCTACACCTTC.